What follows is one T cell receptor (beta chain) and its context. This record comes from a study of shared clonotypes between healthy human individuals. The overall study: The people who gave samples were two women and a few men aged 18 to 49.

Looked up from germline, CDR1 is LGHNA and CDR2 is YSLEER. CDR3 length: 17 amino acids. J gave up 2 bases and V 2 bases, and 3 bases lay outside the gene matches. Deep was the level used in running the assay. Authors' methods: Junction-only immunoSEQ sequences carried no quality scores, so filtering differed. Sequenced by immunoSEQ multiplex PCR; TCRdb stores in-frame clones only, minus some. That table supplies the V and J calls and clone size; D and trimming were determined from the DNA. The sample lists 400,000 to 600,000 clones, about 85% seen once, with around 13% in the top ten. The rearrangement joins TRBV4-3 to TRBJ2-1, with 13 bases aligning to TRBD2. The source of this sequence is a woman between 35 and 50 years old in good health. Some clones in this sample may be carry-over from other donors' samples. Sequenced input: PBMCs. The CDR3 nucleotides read TGCGCCAGCAGCCAAACCGGGACTAGCGGGACCTACAATGAGCAGTTCTTC. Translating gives CASSQTGTSGTYNEQFF.